These T cell receptor beta chains were read from a single sample in a study of blood T cell repertoires in COVID-19. The repertoire was sequenced with immunoSEQ multiplex PCR; TCRdb's copy has only in-frame clones and lacks some. The sample holds 120,000 to 150,000 clones; roughly 80% are singletons and the top ten take 38%. Material for sequencing was peripheral blood. Receptor source: a human donor in a cohort sampled during active COVID-19. Each CDR3 is given with its conserved first and last residue. The D gene is left open where the match is weak. The listing skips clone size in some rows; elsewhere it reads once, few, many or a size class.

>TRBJ1-1|TRBD1|.|TRBV18
CASSPPQGASTEAFF
TGTGCCAGCTCACCCCCTCAGGGGGCTAGCACTGAAGCTTTCTTT
>TRBJ2-7|TRBD1|.|TRBV11-2
CASSPGTVISYEQYF
TGTGCCAGCAGCCCCGGGACAGTGATCTCCTACGAGCAGTACTTC
>TRBJ1-1|TRBD1|.|TRBV15
CATSWRDRGDSEAFF
TGTGCCACCAGCTGGAGGGACAGGGGGGATTCTGAAGCTTTCTTT
>TRBJ2-3|.|.|TRBV7-2
CASSPRRGTDTQYF
TGTGCCAGCAGCCCAAGGAGGGGCACAGATACGCAGTATTTT
>TRBJ1-1|.|.|TRBV18
CASSPLANTEAFF
TGTGCCAGCTCACCACTAGCGAACACTGAAGCTTTCTTT
>TRBJ2-2|TRBD2|.|TRBV10-2
CASRGLAASTGELFF
TGCGCCAGCAGGGGACTAGCTGCCTCCACCGGGGAGCTGTTTTTT
>TRBJ2-3|.|.|TRBV6-6
CASSTITDTQYF
TGTGCCAGCAGCACTATCACAGATACGCAGTATTTT
>TRBJ2-6|TRBD1|.|TRBV5-6
CASSYQGAGANVLTF
TGTGCCAGCAGCTACCAGGGGGCTGGGGCCAACGTCCTGACTTTC
>TRBJ1-4|.|.|TRBV6-5
CASREDRTNEKLFF
TGTGCCAGCAGGGAGGACAGAACTAATGAAAAACTGTTTTTT
>TRBJ1-6|.|.|TRBV28
CASTGQRSYNSPLHF
TGTGCCAGCACCGGACAGCGCTCCTATAATTCACCCCTCCACTTT
>TRBJ2-7|TRBD1|.|TRBV4-3
CASSHWTGGLYEQYF
TGCGCCAGCAGCCACTGGACAGGGGGCCTCTACGAGCAGTACTTC
>TRBJ1-1|TRBD1|.|TRBV30
CAWSVGRGLTEAFF
TGTGCCTGGAGTGTTGGTAGGGGGCTCACTGAAGCTTTCTTT
>TRBJ2-5|TRBD2|.|TRBV7-7
CASSSGLAGAPAEAQYF
TGTGCTAGCAGCTCGGGACTAGCGGGGGCGCCGGCAGAGGCCCAGTACTTC
>TRBJ1-2|.|.|TRBV5-5
CASSPPNGAGGYTF
TGTGCCAGCAGCCCCCCGAATGGGGCGGGGGGCTACACCTTC
>TRBJ1-5|TRBD1|.|TRBV6-5
CASTGQGANQPQHF
TGTGCCAGCACCGGACAGGGGGCAAATCAGCCCCAGCATTTT
>TRBJ1-4|.|.|TRBV29-1
CSARGGGKLFF
TGCAGCGCCAGAGGTGGGGGGAAACTGTTTTTT
>TRBJ1-2|TRBD1|.|TRBV5-6
CASSSAGQYGYTF
TGTGCCAGCAGCTCCGCGGGACAGTATGGCTACACCTTC
>TRBJ1-1|TRBD1|.|TRBV5-4
CASSLTGGVLNTEAFF
TGTGCCAGCAGCTTGACAGGGGGGGTGTTGAACACTGAAGCTTTCTTT
>TRBJ1-4|.|.|TRBV7-6
CASGGITNEKLFF
TGTGCCAGCGGGGGGATAACTAATGAAAAACTGTTTTTT
>TRBJ1-6|.|few|TRBV5-4
CASSLGAQNNSPLHF
TGTGCCAGCAGCTTGGGGGCACAGAATAATTCACCCCTCCACTTT
>TRBJ2-5|.|.|TRBV28
CASRPTVGETQYF
TGTGCCAGCAGACCGACGGTCGGGGAGACCCAGTACTTC
>TRBJ1-2|.|.|TRBV11-2
CASSFSLDSNYGYTF
TGTGCCAGCAGCTTCAGCCTGGACAGTAACTATGGCTACACCTTC
>TRBJ1-1|.|.|TRBV11-3
CASSFRGRTEAFF
TGTGCCAGCAGCTTCCGTGGGAGGACTGAAGCTTTCTTT
>TRBJ1-1|.|.|TRBV10-3
CAISESRGGATEAFF
TGTGCCATCAGTGAGTCCCGGGGGGGGGCCACTGAAGCTTTCTTT
>TRBJ2-7|TRBD1|.|TRBV11-3
CASSLGQGARQYF
TGTGCCAGCAGCTTAGGACAGGGGGCGAGGCAGTACTTC
>TRBJ2-3|.|.|TRBV5-8
CASSPQTDTQYF
TGTGCCAGCAGCCCTCAGACAGATACGCAGTATTTT
>TRBJ2-7|TRBD1|.|TRBV4-1
CASSLPGQGDEQYF
TGCGCCAGCAGCCTACCGGGACAGGGCGACGAGCAGTACTTC
>TRBJ1-4|TRBD1|.|TRBV30
CAWGLLGQANEKLFF
TGTGCCTGGGGCCTTCTGGGACAGGCTAATGAAAAACTGTTTTTT